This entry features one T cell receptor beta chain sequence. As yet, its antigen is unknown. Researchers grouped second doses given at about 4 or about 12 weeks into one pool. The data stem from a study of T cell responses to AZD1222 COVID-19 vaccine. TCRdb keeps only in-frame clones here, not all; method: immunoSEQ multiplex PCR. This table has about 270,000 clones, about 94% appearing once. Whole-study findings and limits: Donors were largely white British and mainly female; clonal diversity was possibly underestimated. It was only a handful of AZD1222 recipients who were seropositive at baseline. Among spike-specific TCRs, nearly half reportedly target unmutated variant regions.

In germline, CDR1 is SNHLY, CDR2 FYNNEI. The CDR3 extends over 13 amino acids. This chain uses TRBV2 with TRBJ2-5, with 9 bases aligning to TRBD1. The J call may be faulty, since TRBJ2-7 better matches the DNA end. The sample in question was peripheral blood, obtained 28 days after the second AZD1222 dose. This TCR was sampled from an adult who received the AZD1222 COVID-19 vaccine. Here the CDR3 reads CASLQGASYEQYF. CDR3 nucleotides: TGTGCCAGCCTACAGGGGGCTTCCTACGAGCAGTACTTC.